This TCR beta chain was sequenced in a study of a mutant IDH1 vaccine in newly diagnosed glioma. Turning to the study itself: Treated patients were roughly 62% male, approximately 38% female, mean age approximately 41 years.

V shed 3 bases, J shed 6 bases, and the junction held 7 bases outside the gene matches. Germline V gene data show CDR1 as SGDLS and CDR2 as YYNGEE. The CDR3 is 14 residues long. Time point meaning: week 5, during vaccination. One vaccine dose held 300 ug of mutant IDH1 20-mer peptide and came with topical imiquimod. The donors had new WHO grade 3 or 4 astrocytomas; these were IDH1-mutant and ATRX-lost. Libraries were prepared by immunoSEQ multiplex PCR; TCRdb keeps only in-frame clonotypes and omits some of them. The profile shows about 58,000 clones, about 86% of them singletons. In regard to this clone: Its antigen is not known.

Material: PBMCs, obtained from a glioma patient whose treatment included an IDH1 peptide vaccine. V and J are TRBV9 and TRBJ1-2; TRBD1 matches at 8 bases. The clonotype originates from a woman in her forties or fifties with glioma. CDR3 nucleotide sequence: TGTGCCAGCAGCGCCAGGGGGCCCGTTGATGGCTACACCTTC. Protein: CASSARGPVDGYTF.